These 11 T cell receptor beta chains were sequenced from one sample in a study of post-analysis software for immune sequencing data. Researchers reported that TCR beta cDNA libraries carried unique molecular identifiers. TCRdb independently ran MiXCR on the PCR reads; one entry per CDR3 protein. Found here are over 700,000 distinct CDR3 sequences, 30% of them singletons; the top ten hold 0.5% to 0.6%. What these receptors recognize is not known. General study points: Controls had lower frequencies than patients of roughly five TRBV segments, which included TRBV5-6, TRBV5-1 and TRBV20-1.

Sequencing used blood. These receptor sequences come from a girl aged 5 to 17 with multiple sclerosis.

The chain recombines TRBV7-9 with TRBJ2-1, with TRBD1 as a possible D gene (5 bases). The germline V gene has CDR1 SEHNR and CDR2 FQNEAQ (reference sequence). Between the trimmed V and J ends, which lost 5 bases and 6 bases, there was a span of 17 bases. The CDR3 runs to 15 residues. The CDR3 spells CASSPRVDGRNEQFF. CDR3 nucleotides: TGTGCCAGCAGCCCCAGGGTGGACGGGCGCAATGAGCAGTTCTTC.

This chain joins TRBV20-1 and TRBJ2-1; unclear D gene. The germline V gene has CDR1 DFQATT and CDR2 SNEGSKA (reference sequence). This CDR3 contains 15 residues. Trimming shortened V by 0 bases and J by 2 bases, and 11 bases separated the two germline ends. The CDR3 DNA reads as TGCAGTGCTAGAGATGGGGTGGGGACCTACAATGAGCAGTTCTTC. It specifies CSARDGVGTYNEQFF.

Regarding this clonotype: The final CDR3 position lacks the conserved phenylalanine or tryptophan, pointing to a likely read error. The CDR3 DNA follows: TGTGCCAGCAGTTTGACACTAGCGGACCAAGAGACCCAGTACTCC. Translating gives CASSLTLADQETQYS. The V gene is TRBV27, the J gene TRBJ2-7; 8 bases are a match to TRBD2. The end of the DNA aligns better with TRBJ2-5, so the J call may be wrong. CDR1 is MNHEY, CDR2 SMNVEV, per germline (reference sequence). CDR3 length equals 15 residues.

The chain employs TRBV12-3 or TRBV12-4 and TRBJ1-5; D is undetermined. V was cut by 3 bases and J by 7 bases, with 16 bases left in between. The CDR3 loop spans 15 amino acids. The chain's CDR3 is CASSFLTLSEQPQHF. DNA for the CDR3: TGTGCCAGCAGTTTCCTAACACTCTCGGAACAGCCCCAGCATTTT.

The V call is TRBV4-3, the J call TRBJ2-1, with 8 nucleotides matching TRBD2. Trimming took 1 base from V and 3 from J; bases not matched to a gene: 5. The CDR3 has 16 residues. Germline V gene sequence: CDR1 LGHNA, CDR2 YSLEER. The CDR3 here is CASSQGSAGVYNEQFF. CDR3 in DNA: TGCGCCAGCAGCCAAGGTTCAGCGGGAGTCTACAATGAGCAGTTCTTC.

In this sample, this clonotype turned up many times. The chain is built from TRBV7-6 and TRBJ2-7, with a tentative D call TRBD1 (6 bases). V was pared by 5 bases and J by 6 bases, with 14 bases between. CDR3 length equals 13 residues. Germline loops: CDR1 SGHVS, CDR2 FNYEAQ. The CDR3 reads CASSPTRGSEQYF. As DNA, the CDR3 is TGTGCCAGCAGCCCTACCAGGGGTAGCGAGCAGTACTTC.

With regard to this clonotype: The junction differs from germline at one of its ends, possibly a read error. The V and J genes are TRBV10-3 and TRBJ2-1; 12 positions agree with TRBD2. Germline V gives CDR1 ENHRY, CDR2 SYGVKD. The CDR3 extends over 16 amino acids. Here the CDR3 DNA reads TGTGCCACCAGTTCAAGACTAGCGGGAGAGAACAATGAGCAGTTCTTC. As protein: CATSSRLAGENNEQFF.

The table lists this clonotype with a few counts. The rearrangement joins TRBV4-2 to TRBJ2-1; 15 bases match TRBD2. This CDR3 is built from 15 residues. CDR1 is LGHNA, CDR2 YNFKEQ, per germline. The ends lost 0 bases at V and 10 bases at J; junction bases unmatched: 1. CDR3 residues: CASSQDGTSGGEQFF. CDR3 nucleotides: TGTGCCAGCAGCCAAGATGGGACTAGCGGGGGGGAGCAGTTCTTC.

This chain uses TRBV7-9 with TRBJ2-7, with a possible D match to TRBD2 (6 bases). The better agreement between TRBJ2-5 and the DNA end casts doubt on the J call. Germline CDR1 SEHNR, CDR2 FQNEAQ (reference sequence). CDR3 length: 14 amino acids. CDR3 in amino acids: CASSLFGGGETQYF. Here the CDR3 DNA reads TGTGCCAGCAGCTTATTTGGCGGAGGGGAGACCCAGTACTTC.

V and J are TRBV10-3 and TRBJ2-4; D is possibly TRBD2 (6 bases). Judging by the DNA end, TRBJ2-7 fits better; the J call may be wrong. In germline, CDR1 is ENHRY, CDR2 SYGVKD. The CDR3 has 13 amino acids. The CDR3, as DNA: TGTGCCATCAGTGAGCTGGGGGGACACGAGCAGTACTTC. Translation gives CAISELGGHEQYF.

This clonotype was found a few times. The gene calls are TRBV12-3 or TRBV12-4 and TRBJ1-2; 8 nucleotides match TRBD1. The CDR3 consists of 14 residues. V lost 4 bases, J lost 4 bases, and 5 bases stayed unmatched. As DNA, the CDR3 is TGTGCCAGCAGTTCCGGGACAGGACGCTATGGCTACACCTTC. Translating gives CASSSGTGRYGYTF.